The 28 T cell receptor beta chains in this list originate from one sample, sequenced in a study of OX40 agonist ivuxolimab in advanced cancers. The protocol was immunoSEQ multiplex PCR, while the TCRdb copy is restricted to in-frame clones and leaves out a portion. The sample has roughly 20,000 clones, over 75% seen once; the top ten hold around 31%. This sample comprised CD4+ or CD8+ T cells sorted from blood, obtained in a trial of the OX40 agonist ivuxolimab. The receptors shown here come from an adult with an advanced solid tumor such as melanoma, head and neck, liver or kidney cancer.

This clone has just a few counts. CDR3 nucleotides: TGTGCCAGTAGCCCCCAGGCGTTGGGGCCGACGGGCAATGAAAAACTGTTTTTT. It translates to CASSPQALGPTGNEKLFF. The V and J genes are TRBV19 and TRBJ1-4; possible D gene TRBD1, 5 bases. There are 18 residues in the CDR3. The germline gives CDR1 LNHDA, CDR2 SQIVND (reference sequence). The V end was cut by 6 bases, the J end by 5 bases, with 25 bases between. The full variable domain, rest sourced from reference TRBV19 and TRBJ1-4, is DGGITQSPKYLFRKEGQNVTLSCEQNLNHDAMYWYRQDPGQGLRLIYYSQIVNDFQKGDIAEGYSVSREKKESFPLTVTSAQKNPTAFYLCASSPQALGPTGNEKLFFGSGTQLSVL.

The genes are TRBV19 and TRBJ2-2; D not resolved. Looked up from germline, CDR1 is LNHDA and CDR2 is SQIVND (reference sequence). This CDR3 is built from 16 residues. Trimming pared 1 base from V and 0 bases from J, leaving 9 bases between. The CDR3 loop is CASSIGGSSNTGELFF. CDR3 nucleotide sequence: TGTGCCAGTAGTATAGGTGGCAGCTCGAACACCGGGGAGCTGTTTTTT.

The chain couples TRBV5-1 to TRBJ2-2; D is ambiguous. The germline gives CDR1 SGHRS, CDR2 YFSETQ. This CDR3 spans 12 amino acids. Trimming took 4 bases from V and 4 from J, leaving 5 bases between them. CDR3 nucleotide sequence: TGCGCCAGCAGCGAGCCCACCGGGGAGCTGTTTTTT. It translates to CASSEPTGELFF. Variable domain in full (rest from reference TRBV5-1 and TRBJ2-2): KAGVTQTPRYLIKTRGQQVTLSCSPISGHRSVSWYQQTPGQGLQFLFEYFSETQRNKGNFPGRFSGRQFSNSRSEMNVSTLELGDSALYLCASSEPTGELFFGEGSRLTVL.

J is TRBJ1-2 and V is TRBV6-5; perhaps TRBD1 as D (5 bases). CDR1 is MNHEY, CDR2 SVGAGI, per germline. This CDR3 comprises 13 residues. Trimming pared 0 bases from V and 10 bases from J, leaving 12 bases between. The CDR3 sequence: CASSYSGGDAYTF. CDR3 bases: TGTGCCAGCAGTTACTCGGGGGGTGATGCCTACACCTTC.

The chain's CDR3 is CATPKTRGVNTEAFF. CDR3 nucleotide sequence: TGTGCCACCCCGAAAACGCGGGGGGTAAACACTGAAGCTTTCTTT. V usage is TRBV6-1 and J usage is TRBJ1-1; D perhaps matches TRBD1 (5 bases). V was trimmed by 10 bases and J by 2 bases, leaving 20 bases between them. The CDR3 loop spans 15 amino acids. Germline V lookup: CDR1 MNHNS, CDR2 SASEGT.

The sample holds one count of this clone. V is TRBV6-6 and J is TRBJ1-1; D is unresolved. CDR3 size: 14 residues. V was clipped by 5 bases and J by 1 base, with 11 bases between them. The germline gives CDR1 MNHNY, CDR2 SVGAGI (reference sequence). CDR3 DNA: TGTGCCAGCAGTCACAAACAGAAGAACACTGAAGCTTTCTTT. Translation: CASSHKQKNTEAFF.

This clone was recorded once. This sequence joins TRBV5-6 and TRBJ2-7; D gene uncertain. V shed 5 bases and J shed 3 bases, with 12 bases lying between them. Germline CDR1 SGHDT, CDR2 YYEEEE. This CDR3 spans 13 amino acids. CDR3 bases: TGTGCCAGCAGGTCCAGAACGAACTACGAGCAGTACTTC. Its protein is CASRSRTNYEQYF. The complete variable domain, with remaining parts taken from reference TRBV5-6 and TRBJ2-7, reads DAGVTQSPTHLIKTRGQQVTLRCSPKSGHDTVSWYQQALGQGPQFIFQYYEEEERQRGNFPDRFSGHQFPNYSSELNVNALLLGDSALYLCASRSRTNYEQYFGPGTRLTVT.

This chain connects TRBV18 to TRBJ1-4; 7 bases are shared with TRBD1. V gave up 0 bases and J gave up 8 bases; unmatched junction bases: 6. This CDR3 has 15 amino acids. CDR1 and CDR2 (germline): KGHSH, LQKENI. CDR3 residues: CASSPPKGAGEKLFF. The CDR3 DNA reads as TGTGCCAGCTCACCACCGAAGGGGGCTGGGGAAAAACTGTTTTTT.

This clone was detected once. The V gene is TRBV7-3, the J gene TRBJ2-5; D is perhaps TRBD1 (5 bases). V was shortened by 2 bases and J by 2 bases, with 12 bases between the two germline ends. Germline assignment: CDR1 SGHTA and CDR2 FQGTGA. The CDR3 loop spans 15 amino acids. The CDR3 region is CASSLYPGSQETQYF. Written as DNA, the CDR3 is TGTGCCAGCAGCTTATATCCAGGGTCTCAAGAGACCCAGTACTTC.

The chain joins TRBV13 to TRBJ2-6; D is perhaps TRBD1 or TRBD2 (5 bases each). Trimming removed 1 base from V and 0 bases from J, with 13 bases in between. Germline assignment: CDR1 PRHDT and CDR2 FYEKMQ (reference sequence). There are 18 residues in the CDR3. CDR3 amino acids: CASSLAGRLDSGANVLTF. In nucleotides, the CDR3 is TGTGCCAGCAGCTTAGCGGGACGGCTCGACTCTGGGGCCAACGTCCTGACTTTC.

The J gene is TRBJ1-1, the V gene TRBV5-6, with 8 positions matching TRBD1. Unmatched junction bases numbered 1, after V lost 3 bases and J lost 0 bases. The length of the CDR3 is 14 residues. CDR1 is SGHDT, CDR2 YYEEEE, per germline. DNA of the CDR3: TGTGCCAGCAGCTGGACAGGGATGAACACTGAAGCTTTCTTT. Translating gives CASSWTGMNTEAFF. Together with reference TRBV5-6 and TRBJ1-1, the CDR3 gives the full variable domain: DAGVTQSPTHLIKTRGQQVTLRCSPKSGHDTVSWYQQALGQGPQFIFQYYEEEERQRGNFPDRFSGHQFPNYSSELNVNALLLGDSALYLCASSWTGMNTEAFFGQGTRLTVV.

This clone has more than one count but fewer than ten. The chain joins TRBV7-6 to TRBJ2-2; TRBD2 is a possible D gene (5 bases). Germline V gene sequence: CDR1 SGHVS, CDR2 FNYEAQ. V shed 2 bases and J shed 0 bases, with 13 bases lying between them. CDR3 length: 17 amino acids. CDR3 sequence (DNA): TGTGCCAGCAGCTTATATGGGAGCGGCGCGAACACCGGGGAGCTGTTTTTT. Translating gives CASSLYGSGANTGELFF. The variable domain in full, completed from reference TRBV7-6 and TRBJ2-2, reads GAGVSQSPRYKVTKRGQDVALRCDPISGHVSLYWYRQALGQGPEFLTYFNYEAQQDKSGLPNDRFSAERPEGSISTLTIQRTEQRDSAMYRCASSLYGSGANTGELFFGEGSRLTVL.

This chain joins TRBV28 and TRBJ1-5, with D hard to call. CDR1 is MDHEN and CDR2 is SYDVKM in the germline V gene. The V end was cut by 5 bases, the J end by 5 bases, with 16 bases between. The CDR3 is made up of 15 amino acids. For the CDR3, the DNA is TGTGCCAGCAGTGTCGCTGGAGGGTTCGATCAGCCCCAGCATTTT. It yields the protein CASSVAGGFDQPQHF.

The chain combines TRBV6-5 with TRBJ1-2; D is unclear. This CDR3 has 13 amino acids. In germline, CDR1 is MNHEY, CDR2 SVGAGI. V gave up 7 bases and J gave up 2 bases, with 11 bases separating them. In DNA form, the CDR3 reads TGTGCCAGCATCCCGGCGCAGAACTATGGCTACACCTTC. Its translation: CASIPAQNYGYTF.

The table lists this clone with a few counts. CDR3 sequence reads: CASSLFTDTNTGELFF. CDR3 DNA sequence: TGTGCCAGCAGCTTATTCACCGACACTAACACCGGGGAGCTGTTTTTT. The V and J genes are TRBV11-3 and TRBJ2-2, with D hard to call. Looked up from germline, CDR1 is SGHNT and CDR2 is YENEEA. This CDR3 is built from 16 residues. Trimming shortened V by 2 bases and J by 2 bases, and 12 bases separated the two germline ends.

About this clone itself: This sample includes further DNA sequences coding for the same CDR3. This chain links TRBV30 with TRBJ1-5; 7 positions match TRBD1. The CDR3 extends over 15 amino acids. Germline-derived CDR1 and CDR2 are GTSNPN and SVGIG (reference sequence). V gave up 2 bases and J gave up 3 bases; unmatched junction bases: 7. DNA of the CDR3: TGTGCCTGGAGTAGACCGGGACAGTTCAATCAGCCCCAGCATTTT. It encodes CAWSRPGQFNQPQHF.

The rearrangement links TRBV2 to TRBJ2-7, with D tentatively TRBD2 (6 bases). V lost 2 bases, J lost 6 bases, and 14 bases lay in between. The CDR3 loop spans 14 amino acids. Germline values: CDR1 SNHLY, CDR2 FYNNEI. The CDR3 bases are TGTGCCAGCAGTGAATCCCGTGCCGGGGGCGAGCAGTACTTC. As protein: CASSESRAGGEQYF.

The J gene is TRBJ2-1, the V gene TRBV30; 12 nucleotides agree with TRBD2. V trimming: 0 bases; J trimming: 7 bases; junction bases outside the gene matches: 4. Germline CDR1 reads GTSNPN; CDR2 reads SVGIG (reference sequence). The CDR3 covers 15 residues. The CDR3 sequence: CAWSVGLAGLNEQFF. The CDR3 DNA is TGTGCCTGGAGTGTAGGACTAGCGGGATTAAATGAGCAGTTCTTC.

CDR3 sequence reads: CASSPDPAANSPLHF. CDR3 bases: TGCGCCAGCAGCCCTGACCCGGCGGCGAATTCACCCCTCCACTTT. The V call is TRBV5-1, the J call TRBJ1-6; D gene ambiguous. V dropped 4 bases and J dropped 7 bases, with 15 bases sitting between them. Germline V lookup: CDR1 SGHRS, CDR2 YFSETQ. The CDR3 loop spans 15 amino acids.

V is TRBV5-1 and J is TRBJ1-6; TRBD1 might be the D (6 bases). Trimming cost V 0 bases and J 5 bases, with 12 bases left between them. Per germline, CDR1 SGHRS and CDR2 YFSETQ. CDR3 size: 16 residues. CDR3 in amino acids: CASSLAGQGNNSPLHF. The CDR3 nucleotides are TGCGCCAGCAGCTTGGCCGGCCAGGGGAATAATTCACCCCTCCACTTT.

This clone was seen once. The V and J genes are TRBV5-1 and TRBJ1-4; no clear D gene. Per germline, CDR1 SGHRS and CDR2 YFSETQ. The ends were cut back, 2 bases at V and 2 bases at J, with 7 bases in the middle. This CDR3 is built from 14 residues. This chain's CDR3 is CASSFQGTNEKLFF. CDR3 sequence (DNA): TGCGCCAGCAGCTTCCAAGGGACTAATGAAAAACTGTTTTTT.

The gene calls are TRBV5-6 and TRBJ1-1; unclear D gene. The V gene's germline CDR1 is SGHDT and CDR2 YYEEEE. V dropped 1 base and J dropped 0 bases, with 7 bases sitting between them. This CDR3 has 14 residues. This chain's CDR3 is CASSLSSVNTEAFF. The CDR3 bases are TGTGCCAGCAGCTTGAGCAGTGTGAACACTGAAGCTTTCTTT.

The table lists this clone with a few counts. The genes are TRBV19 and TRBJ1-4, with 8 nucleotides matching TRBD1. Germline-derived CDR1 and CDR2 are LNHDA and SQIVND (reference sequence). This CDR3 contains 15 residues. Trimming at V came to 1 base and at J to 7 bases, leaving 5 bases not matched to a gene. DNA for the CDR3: TGTGCCAGTAGTATAGGTCCAGGGGGCGGTGAAAAACTGTTTTTT. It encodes CASSIGPGGGEKLFF.

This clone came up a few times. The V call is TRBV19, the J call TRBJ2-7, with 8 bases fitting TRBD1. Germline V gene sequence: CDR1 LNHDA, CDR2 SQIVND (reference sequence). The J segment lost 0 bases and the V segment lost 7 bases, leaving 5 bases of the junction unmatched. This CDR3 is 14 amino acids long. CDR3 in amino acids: CASNPGQGSYEQYF. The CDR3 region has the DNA TGTGCCAGTAACCCCGGACAGGGCTCCTACGAGCAGTACTTC.

This CDR3 is CASTTWATGKETQYF. The CDR3 DNA sequence: TGTGCCAGCACTACTTGGGCCACGGGAAAAGAGACCCAGTACTTC. V gene TRBV27 combines with J gene TRBJ2-5, with a weak D call TRBD2 (5 bases). CDR3 length: 15 residues. The germline V gene encodes CDR1 MNHEY and CDR2 SMNVEV (reference sequence). With 7 bases removed from V and 3 bases from J, the gap between germline ends came to 18 bases.

The CDR3: CASSTVSGNTIYF. The DNA of the CDR3 is TGCGCCAGCAGCACGGTCTCTGGAAACACCATATATTTT. This chain joins TRBV4-1 and TRBJ1-3; D is undetermined. V was cut by 5 bases and J by 0 bases, with 5 bases left in between. CDR3 size: 13 residues. Germline CDR1 reads MGHRA; CDR2 reads YSYEKL.

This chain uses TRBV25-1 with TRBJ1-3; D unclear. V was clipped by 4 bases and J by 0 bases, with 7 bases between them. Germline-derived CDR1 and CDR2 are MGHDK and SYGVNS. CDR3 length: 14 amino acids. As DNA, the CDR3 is TGTGCCAGCAGTGCCTTACCCTCTGGAAACACCATATATTTT. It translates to CASSALPSGNTIYF.

The CDR3 sequence: CASSSTNRWSYNEQFF. The CDR3 nucleotides read TGTGCCAGCAGTTCGACAAATCGGTGGTCCTACAATGAGCAGTTCTTC. The rearrangement links TRBV27 to TRBJ2-1, with unresolved D. This CDR3 is 16 amino acids long. Trimming took 4 bases from V and 1 from J, leaving 14 bases between them. Germline V lookup: CDR1 MNHEY, CDR2 SMNVEV (reference sequence).